Listed below are T cell receptor beta chains from one sample, sequenced in a study of PD-L1 blockade in urothelial cancer. Sequencing used immunoSEQ multiplex PCR; TCRdb keeps in-frame clones, though not all of them. This sample yields around 1,800 clones, of which approximately 34% are seen a single time; approximately 9.9% belongs to the top ten. This sample comprised tumor tissue, obtained before atezolizumab (anti-PD-L1) treatment. The receptors derive from a man in his forties or fifties with urothelial cancer. CDR3s include the opening cysteine and the closing phenylalanine or tryptophan. D genes are given only for firm matches. Clone size is not always given. Where it is, it says once, few, many or a class for expanded clones.

clone_size	v_call	d_call	j_call	cdr3_nt	cdr3_aa
-	TRBV15	-	TRBJ2-1	TGTGCCACCAGTATGGGGCGGAGCTCCTACAATGAGCAGTTCTTC	CATSMGRSSYNEQFF
few	TRBV23-1	-	TRBJ1-2	TGCGCCAGCAGCCTTCGTGAGCACTATGGCTACACCTTC	CASSLREHYGYTF
-	TRBV19	-	TRBJ1-3	TGTGCCAGTAGTATTGGGTCTGGAAACACCATATATTTT	CASSIGSGNTIYF
few	TRBV28	TRBD2	TRBJ2-7	TGTGCCAGCAGCACTGGGACTAGCGGGGAGGGGAGGTCCTACGAGCAGTACTTC	CASSTGTSGEGRSYEQYF
-	TRBV11-3	TRBD2	TRBJ2-1	TGTGCCAGCAGCTTACGACCGTGGACTAGCGGTGCCTACAATGAGCAGTTCTTC	CASSLRPWTSGAYNEQFF
-	TRBV19	-	TRBJ1-5	TGTGCCAGTAGTATAGTGGGGGTGGCGAATCAGCCCCAGCATTTT	CASSIVGVANQPQHF
few	TRBV11-3	TRBD2	TRBJ2-7	TGTGCCAGCAGCCCTGCGGGGACTAGCGGGACGAGCTCCTACGAGCAGTACTTC	CASSPAGTSGTSSYEQYF
few	TRBV9	-	TRBJ2-1	TGTGCCAGCAGCGTAGCGTACAATGAGCAGTTCTTC	CASSVAYNEQFF
-	TRBV14	-	TRBJ2-7	TGTGCCAGCAGCTTTGGACCTGACTACCTTGGTTCCTACGAGCAGTACTTC	CASSFGPDYLGSYEQYF
-	TRBV6-8	-	TRBJ2-7	TGTGCCAGCAGTTCCGCCGCTCCCCACGCCGGGGAGCAGTACTTC	CASSSAAPHAGEQYF
medium-sized	TRBV9	-	TRBJ2-6	TGTGCCAGCAGCGTAGAGAACTCTGGGGCCAACGTCCTGACTTTC	CASSVENSGANVLTF
-	TRBV19	TRBD1	TRBJ2-1	TGTGCCAGTAGTATACAGCGACAGGGGTTGTTCTTC	CASSIQRQGLFF
few	TRBV11-3	-	TRBJ2-3	TGTGCCAGCAGCTTATATGGGTTAGGGGATACGCAGTATTTT	CASSLYGLGDTQYF
few	TRBV28	-	TRBJ1-6	TGTGCCAGCAGTTTAAGACGGACAAATTCACCCCTCCACTTT	CASSLRRTNSPLHF
-	TRBV18	TRBD2	TRBJ2-7	TGTGCCAGCTCACTGAGCGGGAGGGCCTCACACGAGCAGTACTTC	CASSLSGRASHEQYF
-	TRBV18	-	TRBJ2-6	TGTGCCAGCTCACCCTCTGGGGCCAACGTCCTGACTTTC	CASSPSGANVLTF
-	TRBV14	-	TRBJ2-7	TGTGCCAGCAGCCAATTGGGGGCAGGGAGTTCCTACGAGCAGTACTTC	CASSQLGAGSSYEQYF
few	TRBV30	-	TRBJ2-7	TGTACCTGGAGTGGGGTGGGGGAAAGCTCCTACGAGCAGTACTTC	CTWSGVGESSYEQYF
-	TRBV29-1	TRBD2	TRBJ2-1	TGCAGCGGGGAGCGGGAGACCCCCAATGAGCAGTTCTTC	CSGERETPNEQFF
large	TRBV9	-	TRBJ1-4	TGTGCCAGCAGCGTAGGTGTGGGAGGCGGAACTAATGAAAAACTGTTTTTT	CASSVGVGGGTNEKLFF
-	TRBV6-8	TRBD1	TRBJ1-3	TGTGCCAGCAGGGACGACAGGGTTGGAAACACCATATATTTT	CASRDDRVGNTIYF
few	TRBV28	-	TRBJ1-3	-	CASSFLAGDRNTIYF
-	TRBV28	TRBD1	TRBJ1-5	TGTGCCACCTATCGGACAGGTAGCAATCAGCCCCAGCATTTT	CATYRTGSNQPQHF
few	TRBV30	TRBD1	TRBJ1-6	TGTGCCTGGAGGGGAGGACAGGCCCCTAATTCACCCCTCCACTTT	CAWRGGQAPNSPLHF
few	TRBV19	TRBD1	TRBJ1-1	TGTGCCAGTAGCGAGGGGACAGGGCGAACTGAAGCTTTCTTT	CASSEGTGRTEAFF
-	TRBV18	TRBD1	TRBJ1-5	TGTGCCAGCTCACCGGGACAGGGCAATCAGCCCCAGCATTTT	CASSPGQGNQPQHF
-	TRBV12-5	TRBD2	TRBJ2-2	TGTGCTAGTGGTTTGGATGTTAGGCTAGCGGGGACCGGGGAGCTGTTTTTT	CASGLDVRLAGTGELFF
-	TRBV10-2	-	TRBJ2-2	TGCGCCACTTCAATACCGAACACCGGGGAGCTGTTTTTT	CATSIPNTGELFF
few	TRBV6-8	-	TRBJ2-7	TGTGCCGCCTCTGACGGGCCCAGGAAGGGATTCTACGAGCAGTACTTC	CAASDGPRKGFYEQYF
-	TRBV19	-	TRBJ2-1	TGTGCCAGTAGTAGATTACCGGGACATACCGTTAGGGAGCAGTTCTTC	CASSRLPGHTVREQFF
-	TRBV30	-	TRBJ2-1	TGTGCCTGGAGCCGGGAGCGGGTAAATGAGCAGTTCTTC	CAWSRERVNEQFF
few	TRBV6-8	-	TRBJ1-2	TGTGCCAGCGGGGTTACCTCCTACGGCTACACCTTC	CASGVTSYGYTF
-	TRBV13	-	TRBJ2-7	TGTGCCAGCAGCTTAGGGGGCCATAGCGGATCGAGGAACGAGCAGTACTTT	CASSLGGHSGSRNEQYF
-	TRBV9	TRBD2	TRBJ2-5	TGTGCCAGCAGTGGCTTGGCGGGAGATTCAGAGACCCAGTACTTC	CASSGLAGDSETQYF
medium-sized	TRBV11-3	-	TRBJ1-6	TGTGCCAGCAAATTGGGCGGTTATAATTCACCCCTCCACTTT	CASKLGGYNSPLHF
few	TRBV28	TRBD1	TRBJ1-1	TGTGCCAGCAGTTTATCAGGGGGGAACACTGAAGCTTTCTTT	CASSLSGGNTEAFF
few	TRBV19	-	TRBJ1-4	TGTGCCAGTACCCTGAACCCCGCAGGGGTTAATGAAAAACTGTTTTTT	CASTLNPAGVNEKLFF
medium-sized	TRBV11-3	TRBD1	TRBJ1-1	TGTGCCAGCAGCCAGACAGGGTCGGGGGGAAAAGCTTTCTTT	CASSQTGSGGKAFF
few	TRBV1	-	TRBJ2-3	TGCGCCAGCAGCCAAGATGCGGGACTAGCGGGAACTACGCAGTATTTT	CASSQDAGLAGTTQYF
-	TRBV28	-	TRBJ1-3	TGTGCCAGCCTTCCTTCAAGCTCTGGAAACACCATATATTTT	CASLPSSSGNTIYF
-	TRBV19	-	TRBJ1-3	TGTGCCAGCAGGATCGACACAAACTCTGGAAACACCATATATTTT	CASRIDTNSGNTIYF
-	TRBV28	-	TRBJ2-7	TGTGCCAGCAGTGCACCGGGGCTCGCCTTCTCCTACGAGCAGTACTTC	CASSAPGLAFSYEQYF
-	TRBV28	TRBD2	TRBJ2-1	TGTGCCAGCAGCCCGAGTTGGGCGGGAGGTTTCCAGTTCTTC	CASSPSWAGGFQFF
-	TRBV11-3	-	TRBJ1-5	TGTGCCAGCAGCCAGAACAACAGGGTTCGCCAGCCCCAGCATTTT	CASSQNNRVRQPQHF
few	TRBV6-8	-	TRBJ2-7	TGTGCCAGCAGTCCGATGGACCGACTCTCCTACGAGCAGTACTTC	CASSPMDRLSYEQYF
-	TRBV6-7	-	TRBJ2-4	TGTGCCAGCAGGGGATTCGGCAGTCCAAAAAACATTCAGTACTTC	CASRGFGSPKNIQYF
-	TRBV18	-	TRBJ1-2	TGTGCCAGCTCACCTCCCCCGGGACACCCCAACTATGGCTACACCTTC	CASSPPPGHPNYGYTF
-	TRBV19	-	TRBJ2-7	TGTGCCAGTAGCGAAAACAGGGTACCCTACCACGAGCAGTACTTC	CASSENRVPYHEQYF
-	TRBV14	TRBD1	TRBJ2-7	TGTGCCAGCAGCCAAGAAATGATCGGCAGGGGGCCACGGGACGAGCAGTACTTC	CASSQEMIGRGPRDEQYF
-	TRBV28	TRBD1	TRBJ1-5	TGTGCCAGCAGTATGCCTAGGGACAGACAGAATCAGCCCCAGCATTTT	CASSMPRDRQNQPQHF
-	TRBV29-1	-	TRBJ2-2	TGCAGCGTTGGCAGGGGCACCGGGGAGCTGTTTTTT	CSVGRGTGELFF
-	TRBV9	-	TRBJ2-2	TGTGCCAGCAGCGTAGACCCTAGGGCCAACACCGGGGAGCTGTTTTTT	CASSVDPRANTGELFF
large	TRBV6-8	-	TRBJ2-1	TGTGCCACCTCTACGGGGCTGATCCGAGAGCAGTTCTTC	CATSTGLIREQFF
-	TRBV6-8	-	TRBJ2-5	TGTGCCAGCAGTTCCGAGAAAGGGGAGACCCAGTACTTC	CASSSEKGETQYF
-	TRBV5-1	-	TRBJ1-1	TGCGCCAGCAGCTTGGATTTGCAGAGCCTTGAAGCTTTCTTT	CASSLDLQSLEAFF
few	TRBV28	TRBD2	TRBJ2-1	TGTGCCAGCAGCCCTCCATTTTTGCTAGCGGGAGTCAATGAGCAGTTCTTC	CASSPPFLLAGVNEQFF
-	TRBV16	-	TRBJ1-3	TGTGCCAGCAGCCAATGGGCCGCTCTCTCCGGAAACACCATATATTTT	CASSQWAALSGNTIYF